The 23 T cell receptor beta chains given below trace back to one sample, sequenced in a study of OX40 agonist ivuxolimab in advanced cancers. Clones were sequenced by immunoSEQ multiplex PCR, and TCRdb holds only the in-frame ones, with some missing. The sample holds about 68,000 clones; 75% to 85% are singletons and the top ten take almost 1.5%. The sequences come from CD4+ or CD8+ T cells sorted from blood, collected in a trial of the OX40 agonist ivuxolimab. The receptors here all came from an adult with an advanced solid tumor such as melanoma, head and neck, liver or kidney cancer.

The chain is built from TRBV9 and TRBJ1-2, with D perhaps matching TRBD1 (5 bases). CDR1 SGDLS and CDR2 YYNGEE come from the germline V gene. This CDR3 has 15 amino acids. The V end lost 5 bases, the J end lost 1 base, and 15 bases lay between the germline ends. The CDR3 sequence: CASSDGTLGNYGYTF. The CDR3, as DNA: TGTGCCAGCAGTGACGGGACCCTAGGTAACTATGGCTACACCTTC.

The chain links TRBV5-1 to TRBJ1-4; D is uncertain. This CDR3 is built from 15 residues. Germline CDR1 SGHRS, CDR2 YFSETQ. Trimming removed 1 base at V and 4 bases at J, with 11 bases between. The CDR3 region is CASSLNLRVNEKLFF. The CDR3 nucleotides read TGCGCCAGCAGCTTGAACCTAAGGGTTAATGAAAAACTGTTTTTT.

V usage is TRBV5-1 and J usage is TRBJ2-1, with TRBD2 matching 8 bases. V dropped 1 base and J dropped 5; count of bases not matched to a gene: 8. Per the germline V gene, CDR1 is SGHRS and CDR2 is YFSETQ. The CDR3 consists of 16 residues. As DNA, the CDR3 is TGCGCCAGCAGCTTGCGGGAGGGGAGGGGGAACAATGAGCAGTTCTTC. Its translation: CASSLREGRGNNEQFF.

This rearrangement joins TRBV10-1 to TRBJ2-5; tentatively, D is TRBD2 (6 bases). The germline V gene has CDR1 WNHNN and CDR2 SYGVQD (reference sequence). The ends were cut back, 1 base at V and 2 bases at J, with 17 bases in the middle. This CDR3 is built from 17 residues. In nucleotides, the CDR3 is TGCGCCAGCAGTGAGTGGGAGGCCCCCGGGGAGCAAGAGACCCAGTACTTC. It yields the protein CASSEWEAPGEQETQYF.

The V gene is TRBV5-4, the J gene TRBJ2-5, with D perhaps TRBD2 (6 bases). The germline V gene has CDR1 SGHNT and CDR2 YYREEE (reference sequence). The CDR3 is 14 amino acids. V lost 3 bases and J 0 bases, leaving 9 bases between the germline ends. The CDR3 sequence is CASSSAGYQETQYF. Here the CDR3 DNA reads TGTGCCAGCAGCTCGGCGGGGTACCAAGAGACCCAGTACTTC.

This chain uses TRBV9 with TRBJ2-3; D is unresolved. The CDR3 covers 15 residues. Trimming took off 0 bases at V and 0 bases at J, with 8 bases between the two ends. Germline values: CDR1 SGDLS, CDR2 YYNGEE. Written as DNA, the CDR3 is TGTGCCAGCAGCGTAGGATTAGGGAGCACAGATACGCAGTATTTT. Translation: CASSVGLGSTDTQYF.

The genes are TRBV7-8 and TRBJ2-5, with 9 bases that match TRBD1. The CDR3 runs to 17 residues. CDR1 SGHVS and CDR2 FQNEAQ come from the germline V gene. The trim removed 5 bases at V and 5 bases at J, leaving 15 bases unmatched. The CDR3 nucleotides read TGTGCCAGCAGCCCCCGGCGGGGACAGGGTAATTTGGAGACCCAGTACTTC. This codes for CASSPRRGQGNLETQYF.

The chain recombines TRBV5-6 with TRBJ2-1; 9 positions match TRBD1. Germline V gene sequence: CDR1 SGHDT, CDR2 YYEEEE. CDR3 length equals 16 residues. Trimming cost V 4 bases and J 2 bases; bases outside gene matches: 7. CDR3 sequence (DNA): TGTGCCAGCAGCGCCCGGGACAGGGTGACCTACAATGAGCAGTTCTTC. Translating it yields CASSARDRVTYNEQFF. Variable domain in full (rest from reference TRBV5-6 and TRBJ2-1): DAGVTQSPTHLIKTRGQQVTLRCSPKSGHDTVSWYQQALGQGPQFIFQYYEEEERQRGNFPDRFSGHQFPNYSSELNVNALLLGDSALYLCASSARDRVTYNEQFFGPGTRLTVL.

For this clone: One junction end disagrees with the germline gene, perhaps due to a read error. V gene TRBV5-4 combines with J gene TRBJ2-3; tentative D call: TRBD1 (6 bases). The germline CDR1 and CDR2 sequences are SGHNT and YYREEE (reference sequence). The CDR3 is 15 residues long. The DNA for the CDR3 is TGTGCCAGCAGATTGGACAGTTCTAGCACAGATACGCAGTATTTT. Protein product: CASRLDSSSTDTQYF.

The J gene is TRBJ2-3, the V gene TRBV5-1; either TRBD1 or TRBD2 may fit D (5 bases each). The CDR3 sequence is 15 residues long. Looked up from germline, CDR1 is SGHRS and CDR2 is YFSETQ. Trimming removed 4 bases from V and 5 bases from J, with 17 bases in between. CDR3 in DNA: TGCGCCAGCAGCGAAGGGACCGCCCCTCAAGATACGCAGTATTTT. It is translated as CASSEGTAPQDTQYF. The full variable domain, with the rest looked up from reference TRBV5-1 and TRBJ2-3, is KAGVTQTPRYLIKTRGQQVTLSCSPISGHRSVSWYQQTPGQGLQFLFEYFSETQRNKGNFPGRFSGRQFSNSRSEMNVSTLELGDSALYLCASSEGTAPQDTQYFGPGTRLTVL.

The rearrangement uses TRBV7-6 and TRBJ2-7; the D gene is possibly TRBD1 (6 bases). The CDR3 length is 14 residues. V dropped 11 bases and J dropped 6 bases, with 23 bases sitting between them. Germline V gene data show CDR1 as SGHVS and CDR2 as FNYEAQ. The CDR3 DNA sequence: TGTGCCTCTTCCCTCCCAGGGGCCCCCATCGAGCAGTACTTC. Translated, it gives CASSLPGAPIEQYF.

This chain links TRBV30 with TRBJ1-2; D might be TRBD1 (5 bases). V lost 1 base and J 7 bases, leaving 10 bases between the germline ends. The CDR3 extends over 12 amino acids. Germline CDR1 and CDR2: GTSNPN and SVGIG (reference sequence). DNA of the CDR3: TGTGCCTGGAGTGCGGGGCATGCTGGCTACACCTTC. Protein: CAWSAGHAGYTF. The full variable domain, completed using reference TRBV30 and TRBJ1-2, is SQTIHQWPATLVQPVGSPLSLECTVEGTSNPNLYWYRQAAGRGLQLLFYSVGIGQISSEVPQNLSASRPQDRQFILSSKKLLLSDSGFYLCAWSAGHAGYTFGSGTRLTVV.

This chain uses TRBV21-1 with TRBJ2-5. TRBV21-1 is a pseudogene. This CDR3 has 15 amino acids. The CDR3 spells CASSKDLTVVPETYF. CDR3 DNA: TGTGCCAGCAGCAAAGATTTGACCGTCGTACCAGAAACGTACTTC.

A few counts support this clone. The CDR3 DNA reads as TGTGCCAGCACCCCGGGACAGGGAGGCTTCTACGAGCAGTACTTC. Translated, it gives CASTPGQGGFYEQYF. The chain links TRBV6-1 to TRBJ2-7; 9 bases fit TRBD1. CDR3 length: 15 amino acids. Germline V gives CDR1 MNHNS, CDR2 SASEGT. With 7 bases clipped from V and 3 bases from J, the junction kept 10 bases outside the gene matches.

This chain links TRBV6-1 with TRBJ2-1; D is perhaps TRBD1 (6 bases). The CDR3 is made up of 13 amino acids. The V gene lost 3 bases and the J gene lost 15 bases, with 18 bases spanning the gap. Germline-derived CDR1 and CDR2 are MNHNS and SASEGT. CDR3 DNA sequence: TGTGCCAGCAGTGATTTGGGTGGGGGCTGGAGGTTCTTC. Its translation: CASSDLGGGWRFF.

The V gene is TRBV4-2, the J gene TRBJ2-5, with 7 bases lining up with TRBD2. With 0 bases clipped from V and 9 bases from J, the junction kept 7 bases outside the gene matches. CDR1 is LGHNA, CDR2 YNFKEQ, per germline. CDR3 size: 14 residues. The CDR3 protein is CASSQDMGRDAQYF. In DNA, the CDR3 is TGTGCCAGCAGCCAAGATATGGGGAGGGATGCCCAGTACTTC.

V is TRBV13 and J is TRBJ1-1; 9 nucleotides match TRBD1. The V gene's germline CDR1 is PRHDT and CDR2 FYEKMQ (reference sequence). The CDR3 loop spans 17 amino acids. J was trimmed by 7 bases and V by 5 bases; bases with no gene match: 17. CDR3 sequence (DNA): TGTGCCAGCAGCCCCCGCCAGGGACAGGGCTTGCCAATTGAAGCTTTCTTT. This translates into CASSPRQGQGLPIEAFF.

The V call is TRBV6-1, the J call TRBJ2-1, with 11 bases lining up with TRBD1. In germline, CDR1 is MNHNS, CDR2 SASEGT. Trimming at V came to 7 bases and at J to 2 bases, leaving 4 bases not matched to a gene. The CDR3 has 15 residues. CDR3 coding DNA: TGTGCCAGCAACCCGGGACAGGGGGCCTACAATGAGCAGTTCTTC. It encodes CASNPGQGAYNEQFF.

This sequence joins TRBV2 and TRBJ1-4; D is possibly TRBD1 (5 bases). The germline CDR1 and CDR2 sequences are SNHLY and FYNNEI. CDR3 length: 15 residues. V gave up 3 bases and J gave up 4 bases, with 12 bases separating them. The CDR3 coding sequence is TGTGCCAGCAGTGACCTCAGGGTTAGTAATGAAAAACTGTTTTTT. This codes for CASSDLRVSNEKLFF.

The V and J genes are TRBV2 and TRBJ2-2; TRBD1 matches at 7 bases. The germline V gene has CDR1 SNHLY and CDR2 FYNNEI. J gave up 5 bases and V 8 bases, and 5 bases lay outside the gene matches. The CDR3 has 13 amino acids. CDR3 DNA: TGTGCCAGCCCGAAACAGGGGACCGGGGAGCTGTTTTTT. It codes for CASPKQGTGELFF.

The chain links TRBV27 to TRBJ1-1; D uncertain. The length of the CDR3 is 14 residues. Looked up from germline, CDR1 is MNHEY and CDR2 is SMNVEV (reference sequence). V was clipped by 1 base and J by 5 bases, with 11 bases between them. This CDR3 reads CASSLWVGRTEAFF. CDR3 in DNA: TGTGCCAGCAGTTTATGGGTGGGGAGGACTGAAGCTTTCTTT.

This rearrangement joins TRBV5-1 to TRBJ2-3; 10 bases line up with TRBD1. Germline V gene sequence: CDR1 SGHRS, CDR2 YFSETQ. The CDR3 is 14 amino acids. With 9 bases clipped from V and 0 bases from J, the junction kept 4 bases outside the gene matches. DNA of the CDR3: TGCGCCACCGGGACAGGGGAAAGCACAGATACGCAGTATTTT. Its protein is CATGTGESTDTQYF.

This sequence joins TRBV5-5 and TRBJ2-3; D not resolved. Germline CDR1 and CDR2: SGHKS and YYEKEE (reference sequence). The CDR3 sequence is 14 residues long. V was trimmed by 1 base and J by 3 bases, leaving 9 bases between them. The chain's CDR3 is CASSLLGGTDTQYF. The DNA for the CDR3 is TGTGCCAGCAGCTTGCTGGGTGGGACAGATACGCAGTATTTT.